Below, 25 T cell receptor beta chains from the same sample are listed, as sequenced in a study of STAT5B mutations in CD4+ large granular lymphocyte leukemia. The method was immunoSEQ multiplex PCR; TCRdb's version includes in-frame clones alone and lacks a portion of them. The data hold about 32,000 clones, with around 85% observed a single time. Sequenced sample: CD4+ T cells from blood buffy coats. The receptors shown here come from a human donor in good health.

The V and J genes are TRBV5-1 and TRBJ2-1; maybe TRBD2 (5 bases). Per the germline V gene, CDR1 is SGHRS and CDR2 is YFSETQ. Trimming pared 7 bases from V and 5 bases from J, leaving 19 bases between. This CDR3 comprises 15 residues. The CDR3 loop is CASQRIGNNHNEQFF. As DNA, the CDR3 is TGCGCCAGCCAACGAATCGGGAACAATCACAATGAGCAGTTCTTC.

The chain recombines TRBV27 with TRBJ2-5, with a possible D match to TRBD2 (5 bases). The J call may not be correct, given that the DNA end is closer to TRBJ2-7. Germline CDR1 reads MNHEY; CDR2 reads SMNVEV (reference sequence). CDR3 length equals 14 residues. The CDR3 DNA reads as TGTGCCAGCAGGCTTAAACTAGGTACGGACGAGCAGTACTTC. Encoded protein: CASRLKLGTDEQYF.

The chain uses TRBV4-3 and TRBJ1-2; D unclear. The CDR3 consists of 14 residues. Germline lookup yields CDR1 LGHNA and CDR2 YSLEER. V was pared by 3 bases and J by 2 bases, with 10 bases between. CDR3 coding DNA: TGCGCCAGCAGCCAGACCCCGACAAACTATGGCTACACCTTC. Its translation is CASSQTPTNYGYTF.

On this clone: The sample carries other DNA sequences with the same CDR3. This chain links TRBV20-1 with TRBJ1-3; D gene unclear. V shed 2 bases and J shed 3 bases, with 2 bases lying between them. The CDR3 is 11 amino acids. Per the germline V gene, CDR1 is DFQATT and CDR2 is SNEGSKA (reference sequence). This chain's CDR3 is CSARRGNTIYF. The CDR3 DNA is TGCAGTGCTAGACGTGGAAACACCATATATTTT.

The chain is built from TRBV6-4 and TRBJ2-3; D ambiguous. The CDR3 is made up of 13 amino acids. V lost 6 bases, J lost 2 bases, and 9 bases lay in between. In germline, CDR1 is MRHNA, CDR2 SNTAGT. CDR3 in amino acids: CASSLGLTDTQYF. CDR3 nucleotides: TGTGCCAGCAGCCTAGGGCTCACAGATACGCAGTATTTT.

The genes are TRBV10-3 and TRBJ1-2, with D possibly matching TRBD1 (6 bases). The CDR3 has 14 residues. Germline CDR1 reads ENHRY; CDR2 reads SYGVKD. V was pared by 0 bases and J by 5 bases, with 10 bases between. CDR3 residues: CAISESGGGYGYTF. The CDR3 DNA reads TGTGCCATCAGTGAGTCGGGAGGGGGTTATGGCTACACCTTC.

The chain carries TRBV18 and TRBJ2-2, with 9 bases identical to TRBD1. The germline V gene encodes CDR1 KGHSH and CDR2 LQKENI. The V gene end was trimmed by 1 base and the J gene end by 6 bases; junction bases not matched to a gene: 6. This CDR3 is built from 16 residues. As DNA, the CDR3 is TGTGCCAGCTCACCACGCCGGACAGGGGCGCCCGGGGAGCTGTTTTTT. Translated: CASSPRRTGAPGELFF.

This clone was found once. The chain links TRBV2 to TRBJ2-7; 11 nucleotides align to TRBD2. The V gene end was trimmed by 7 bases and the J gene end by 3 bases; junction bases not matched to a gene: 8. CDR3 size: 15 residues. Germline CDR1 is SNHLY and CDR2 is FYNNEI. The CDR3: CASNRGGTSGYEQYF. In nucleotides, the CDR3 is TGTGCCAGCAACCGGGGGGGGACTAGCGGCTACGAGCAGTACTTC.

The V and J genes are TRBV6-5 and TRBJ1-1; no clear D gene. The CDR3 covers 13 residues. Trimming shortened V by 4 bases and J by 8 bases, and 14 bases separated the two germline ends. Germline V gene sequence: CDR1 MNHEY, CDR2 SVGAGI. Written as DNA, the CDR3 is TGTGCCAGCAGTTCTCTACAGCGAGCAGAAGCTTTCTTT. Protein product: CASSSLQRAEAFF.

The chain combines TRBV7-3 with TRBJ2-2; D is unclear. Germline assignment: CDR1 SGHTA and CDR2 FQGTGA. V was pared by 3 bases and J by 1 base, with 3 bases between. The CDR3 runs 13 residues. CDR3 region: CASSFGNTGELFF. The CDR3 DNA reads TGTGCCAGCAGCTTTGGGAACACCGGGGAGCTGTTTTTT.

CDR3 in amino acids: CASTPGLAVLHTQYF. CDR3 in DNA: TGTGCCAGCACCCCGGGACTAGCGGTTCTACATACGCAGTATTTT. This chain links TRBV28 with TRBJ2-3; 11 positions agree with TRBD2. J was trimmed by 7 bases and V by 7 bases; bases with no gene match: 10. The CDR3 loop spans 15 amino acids. Germline V gene sequence: CDR1 MDHEN, CDR2 SYDVKM.

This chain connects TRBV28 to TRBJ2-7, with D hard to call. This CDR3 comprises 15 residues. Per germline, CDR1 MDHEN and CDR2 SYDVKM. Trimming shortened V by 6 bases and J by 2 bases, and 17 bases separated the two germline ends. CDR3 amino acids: CASRRGRRTTYEQYF. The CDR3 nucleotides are TGTGCCAGCAGACGCGGAAGGCGAACTACCTACGAGCAGTACTTC.

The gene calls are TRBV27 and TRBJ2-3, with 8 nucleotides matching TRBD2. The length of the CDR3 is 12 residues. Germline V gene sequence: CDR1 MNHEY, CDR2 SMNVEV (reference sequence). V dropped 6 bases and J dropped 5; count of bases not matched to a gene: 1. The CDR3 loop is CASRTSVDTQYF. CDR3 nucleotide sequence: TGTGCCAGCAGGACTAGCGTAGATACGCAGTATTTT.

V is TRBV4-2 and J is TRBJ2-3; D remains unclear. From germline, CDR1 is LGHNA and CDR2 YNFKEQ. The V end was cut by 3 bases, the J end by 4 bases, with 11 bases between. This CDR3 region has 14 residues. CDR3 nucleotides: TGTGCCAGCAGCCAGGTTAGGTGGGCAGATACGCAGTATTTT. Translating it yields CASSQVRWADTQYF.

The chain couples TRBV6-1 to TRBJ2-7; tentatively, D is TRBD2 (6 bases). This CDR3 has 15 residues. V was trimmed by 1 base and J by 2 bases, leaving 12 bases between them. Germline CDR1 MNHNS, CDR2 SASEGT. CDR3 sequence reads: CASSEGGGMTYEQYF. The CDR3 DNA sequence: TGTGCCAGCAGTGAAGGGGGCGGGATGACCTACGAGCAGTACTTC.

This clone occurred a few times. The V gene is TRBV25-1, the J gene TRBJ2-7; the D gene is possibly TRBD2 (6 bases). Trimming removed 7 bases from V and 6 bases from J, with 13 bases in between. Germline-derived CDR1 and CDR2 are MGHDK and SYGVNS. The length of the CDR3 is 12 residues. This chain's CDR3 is CASKWGGAEQYF. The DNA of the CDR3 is TGTGCCAGCAAGTGGGGAGGCGCCGAGCAGTACTTC.

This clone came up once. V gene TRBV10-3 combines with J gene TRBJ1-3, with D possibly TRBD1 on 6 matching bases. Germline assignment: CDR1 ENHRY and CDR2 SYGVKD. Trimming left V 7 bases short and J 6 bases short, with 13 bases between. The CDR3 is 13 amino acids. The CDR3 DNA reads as TGTGCCATCACGGCAGGGGAGATAAACACCATATATTTT. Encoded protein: CAITAGEINTIYF.

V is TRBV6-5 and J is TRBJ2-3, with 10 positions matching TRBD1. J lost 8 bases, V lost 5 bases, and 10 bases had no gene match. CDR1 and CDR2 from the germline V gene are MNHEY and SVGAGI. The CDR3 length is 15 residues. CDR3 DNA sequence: TGTGCCAGCAGTCAACGGACAGGGGGTCCAATTACGCAGTATTTT. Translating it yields CASSQRTGGPITQYF.

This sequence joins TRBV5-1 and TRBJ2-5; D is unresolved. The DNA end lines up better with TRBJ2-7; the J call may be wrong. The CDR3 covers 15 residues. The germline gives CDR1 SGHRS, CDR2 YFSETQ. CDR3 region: CASSLAGHSGYEQYF. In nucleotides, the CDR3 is TGCGCCAGCAGCTTGGCCGGCCATTCAGGTTACGAGCAGTACTTC.

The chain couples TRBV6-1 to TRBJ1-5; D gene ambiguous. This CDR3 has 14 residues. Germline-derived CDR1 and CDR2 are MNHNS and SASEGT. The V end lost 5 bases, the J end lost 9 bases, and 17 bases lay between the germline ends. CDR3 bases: TGTGCCAGCAGTCAAACGATTACCCGGGGGCCCCAGCATTTT. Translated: CASSQTITRGPQHF.

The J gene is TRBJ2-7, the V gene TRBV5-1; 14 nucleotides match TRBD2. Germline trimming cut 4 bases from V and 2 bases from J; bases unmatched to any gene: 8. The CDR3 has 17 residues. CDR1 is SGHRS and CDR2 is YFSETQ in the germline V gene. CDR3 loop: CASSLEGLAGAPYEQYF. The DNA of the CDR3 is TGCGCCAGCAGCCTGGAGGGACTAGCGGGAGCCCCCTACGAGCAGTACTTC.

The CDR3 DNA reads as TGTGCCAGCAGGGGACTAGCGGAGGGAGAGACCCAGTACTTC. Its translation is CASRGLAEGETQYF. This chain uses TRBV6-5 with TRBJ2-5, with TRBD2 matching over 11 bases. Unmatched junction bases numbered 4, after V lost 6 bases and J lost 4 bases. Germline V gene data show CDR1 as MNHEY and CDR2 as SVGAGI. The CDR3 is 14 amino acids.

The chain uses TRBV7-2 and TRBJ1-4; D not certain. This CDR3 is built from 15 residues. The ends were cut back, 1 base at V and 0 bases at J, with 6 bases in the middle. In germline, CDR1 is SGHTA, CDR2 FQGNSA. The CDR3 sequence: CASSLVVSTNEKLFF. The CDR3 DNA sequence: TGTGCCAGCAGCTTAGTGGTTTCAACTAATGAAAAACTGTTTTTT.

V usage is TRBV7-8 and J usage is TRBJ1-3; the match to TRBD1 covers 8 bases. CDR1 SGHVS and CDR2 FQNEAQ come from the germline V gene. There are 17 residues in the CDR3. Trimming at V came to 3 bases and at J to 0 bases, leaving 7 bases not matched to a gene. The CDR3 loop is CASSLSGTGFSGNTIYF. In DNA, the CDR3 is TGTGCCAGCAGCTTGTCCGGGACAGGCTTCTCTGGAAACACCATATATTTT.

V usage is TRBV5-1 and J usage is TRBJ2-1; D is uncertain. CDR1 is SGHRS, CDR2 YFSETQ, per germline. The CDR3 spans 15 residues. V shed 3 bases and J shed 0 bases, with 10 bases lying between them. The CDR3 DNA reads TGCGCCAGCAGCTCGGACGGGTCCTCCTACAATGAGCAGTTCTTC. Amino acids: CASSSDGSSYNEQFF.